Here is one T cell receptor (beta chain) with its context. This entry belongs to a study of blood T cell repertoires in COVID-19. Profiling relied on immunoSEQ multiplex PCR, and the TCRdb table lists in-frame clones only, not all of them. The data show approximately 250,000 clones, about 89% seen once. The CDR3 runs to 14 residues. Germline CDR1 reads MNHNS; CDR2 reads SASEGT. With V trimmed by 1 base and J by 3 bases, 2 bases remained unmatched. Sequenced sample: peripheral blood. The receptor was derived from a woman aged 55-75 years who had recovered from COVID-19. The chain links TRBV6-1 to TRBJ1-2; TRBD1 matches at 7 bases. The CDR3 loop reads CASSEVTGDYGYTF. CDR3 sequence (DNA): TGTGCCAGCAGTGAAGTAACAGGGGACTATGGCTACACCTTC.